The 20 T cell receptor beta chains below come from one sample, sequenced in a study of blood T cell repertoires in COVID-19. This table comes from immunoSEQ multiplex PCR, and its TCRdb copy is limited to in-frame clones, with some not included. The sample holds 100,000 to 150,000 clones, almost 85% seen once. The sequenced sample consisted of peripheral blood. These receptors all stem from a man aged 60 to 75 with acute or convalescent COVID-19.

Only one count was recorded for this clone. The V and J genes are TRBV6-5 and TRBJ1-5, with a possible D match to TRBD1 (5 bases). This CDR3 comprises 13 residues. Per the germline V gene, CDR1 is MNHEY and CDR2 is SVGAGI. Trimming pared 6 bases from V and 7 bases from J, leaving 13 bases between. The CDR3: CASRAAGGQPQHF. For the CDR3, the DNA is TGTGCCAGCAGAGCAGCGGGGGGGCAGCCCCAGCATTTT.

The V and J genes are TRBV12-3 or TRBV12-4 and TRBJ2-3; D ambiguous. Trimming removed 4 bases from V and 2 bases from J, with 4 bases in between. The CDR3 consists of 12 residues. The CDR3 DNA is TGTGCCAGCAGTTCCATCACAGATACGCAGTATTTT. As protein: CASSSITDTQYF.

For this clone: Within the sample, other DNA sequences also encode this same CDR3. The chain employs TRBV5-1 and TRBJ2-5, with 13 bases matching TRBD2. The germline gives CDR1 SGHRS, CDR2 YFSETQ. The CDR3 spans 16 residues. With V trimmed by 0 bases and J by 2 bases, 1 base remained unmatched. CDR3 bases: TGCGCCAGCAGCTTGGGACTAGCGGGGGGACAAGAGACCCAGTACTTC. Encoded protein: CASSLGLAGGQETQYF.

The chain combines TRBV27 with TRBJ2-1; D may be TRBD2 (6 bases). V lost 2 bases to trimming and J lost 2 bases, with 10 bases between them. Germline V gives CDR1 MNHEY, CDR2 SMNVEV (reference sequence). The CDR3 consists of 15 residues. This CDR3 is CASSLGGIAYNEQFF. CDR3 coding DNA: TGTGCCAGCAGTTTAGGCGGGATCGCCTACAATGAGCAGTTCTTC.

The chain uses TRBV25-1 and TRBJ1-1, with D possibly being TRBD1 (5 bases). CDR1 and CDR2 from the germline V gene are MGHDK and SYGVNS. This CDR3 has 13 amino acids. V was cut by 10 bases and J by 0 bases, with 12 bases left in between. The CDR3 nucleotides read TGTGCCACTACGACAGCCCTGAACACTGAAGCTTTCTTT. Translating it yields CATTTALNTEAFF.

Comments on this clone: Compared with germline, one end of the junction differs, possibly owing to a read error. This chain uses TRBV6-5 with TRBJ1-2; TRBD1 agrees at 7 bases. The CDR3 is 14 residues long. Germline lookup yields CDR1 MNHEY and CDR2 SVGAGI. In nucleotides, the CDR3 is TGTGCCAGCAGCGACTGGGACAGCTTCCTCTTGCATCCCTTC. Its protein product is CASSDWDSFLLHPF.

The chain has TRBV5-1 and TRBJ2-3; 7 bases fit TRBD1. This CDR3 spans 15 amino acids. CDR1 SGHRS and CDR2 YFSETQ come from the germline V gene. The trim removed 4 bases at V and 5 bases at J, leaving 10 bases unmatched. The CDR3, as DNA: TGCGCCAGCAGCATAGAAGACAGGGCGGTAGATACGCAGTATTTT. Protein: CASSIEDRAVDTQYF.

The chain uses TRBV5-1 and TRBJ2-7; 12 bases fit TRBD2. CDR1 is SGHRS, CDR2 YFSETQ, per germline. The CDR3 sequence is 18 residues long. V shed 4 bases and J 0 bases; nucleotides not matched to a gene: 11. CDR3 in amino acids: CASSPGTSGLFSSYEQYF. The CDR3 nucleotides are TGCGCCAGCAGCCCAGGGACTAGCGGGCTATTTAGCTCCTACGAGCAGTACTTC.

The J gene is TRBJ1-1, the V gene TRBV19, with D perhaps matching TRBD1 (5 bases). V was pared by 8 bases and J by 6 bases, with 13 bases between. The CDR3 has 12 residues. Germline V gene data show CDR1 as LNHDA and CDR2 as SQIVND (reference sequence). CDR3 loop: CASGDSWAEAFF. The CDR3 DNA follows: TGTGCCAGTGGGGACTCATGGGCTGAAGCTTTCTTT.

CDR3 loop: CASSEARDEKLFF. CDR3 DNA: TGTGCCAGCAGTGAAGCGCGGGACGAAAAACTGTTTTTT. This rearrangement joins TRBV6-1 to TRBJ1-4; tentative D call: TRBD1 (5 bases). Germline CDR1 and CDR2: MNHNS and SASEGT. The ends were cut back, 0 bases at V and 8 bases at J, with 7 bases in the middle. The CDR3 runs to 13 residues.

V gene TRBV5-4 combines with J gene TRBJ2-1; 7 nucleotides align to TRBD2. This CDR3 has 16 amino acids. J lost 15 bases, V lost 4 bases, and 22 bases had no gene match. Germline loops: CDR1 SGHNT, CDR2 YYREEE (reference sequence). CDR3 DNA: TGTGCCAGCAGCCCCGACCCGGCTTTGCGGGAGACTGTTGGGTTCTTC. This gives the protein CASSPDPALRETVGFF. Combining the CDR3 with reference TRBV5-4 and TRBJ2-1 gives the whole variable domain ETGVTQSPTHLIKTRGQQVTLRCSSQSGHNTVSWYQQALGQGPQFIFQYYREEENGRGNFPPRFSGLQFPNYSSELNVNALELDDSALYLCASSPDPALRETVGFFGPGTRLTVL.

The gene calls are TRBV10-3 and TRBJ2-2; the D is unclear. V was clipped by 4 bases and J by 4 bases, with 13 bases between them. CDR3 length: 15 residues. CDR1 and CDR2 from the germline V gene are ENHRY and SYGVKD. The CDR3 DNA is TGTGCCATCAGTGCGAGTCGGGTACGCACCGGGGAGCTGTTTTTT. This encodes CAISASRVRTGELFF.

The table lists this clone with a count of one. The chain employs TRBV5-4 and TRBJ2-7, with D possibly being TRBD2 (6 bases). Trimming cost V 2 bases and J 2 bases, with 14 bases left between them. Germline V gene lookup returns CDR1 SGHNT and CDR2 YYREEE (reference sequence). The CDR3 contains 15 residues. The CDR3 nucleotides are TGTGCCAGCAGCTTAGGTAGCGGAGCCACCTACGAGCAGTACTTC. Amino acid sequence: CASSLGSGATYEQYF.

The chain uses TRBV3-1 (or the pseudogene TRBV3-2) and TRBJ2-3, with D possibly TRBD1 on 6 matching bases. Trimming removed 4 bases from V and 6 bases from J, with 11 bases in between. The CDR3 extends over 13 amino acids. The germline V gene encodes CDR1 LGHDT and CDR2 YNNKEL (reference sequence). The CDR3 is CASSLGTIDTQYF. CDR3 DNA sequence: TGTGCCAGCAGCCTCGGGACAATTGATACGCAGTATTTT.

V and J are TRBV30 and TRBJ2-1, with D possibly TRBD1 on 6 matching bases. From germline, CDR1 is GTSNPN and CDR2 SVGIG (reference sequence). Deletions cut 0 bases from V and 6 bases from J, with 15 bases between. The CDR3 is 15 amino acids. As DNA, the CDR3 is TGTGCCTGGAGTGTTAGTACAGGGAAAGGCAATGAGCAGTTCTTC. Its translation is CAWSVSTGKGNEQFF.

J is TRBJ2-3 and V is TRBV11-2; D is possibly TRBD2 (6 bases). Trimming removed 5 bases at V and 4 bases at J, with 10 bases between. The CDR3 contains 13 residues. The germline V gene encodes CDR1 SGHAT and CDR2 FQNNGV. For the CDR3, the DNA is TGTGCCAGCAGCCCGCGGGGAGCAGATACGCAGTATTTT. Encoded protein: CASSPRGADTQYF.

The chain recombines TRBV24-1 with TRBJ1-2; D is undetermined. V was cut by 4 bases and J by 7 bases, with 15 bases left in between. Germline V gives CDR1 KGHDR, CDR2 SFDVKD. The CDR3 has 14 residues. The CDR3 sequence: CATSEPVRSGGYTF. Written as DNA, the CDR3 is TGTGCCACCAGTGAGCCGGTCCGGTCGGGTGGCTACACCTTC.

CDR3 sequence: CATSDFSNTEAFF. The CDR3 DNA reads TGTGCCACCAGTGATTTCAGTAACACTGAAGCTTTCTTT. The chain combines TRBV24-1 with TRBJ1-1; D uncertain. The length of the CDR3 is 13 residues. Germline V gene data show CDR1 as KGHDR and CDR2 as SFDVKD. V lost 1 base and J 2 bases, leaving 4 bases between the germline ends.

The CDR3 spells CASRGQGWDNVLTF. In nucleotides, the CDR3 is TGTGCCAGCAGAGGACAGGGATGGGACAACGTCCTGACTTTC. This chain joins TRBV6-5 and TRBJ2-6, with 8 bases that match TRBD1. In germline, CDR1 is MNHEY, CDR2 SVGAGI. The CDR3 covers 14 residues. V lost 6 bases, J lost 9 bases, and 7 bases stayed unmatched.

The chain recombines TRBV9 with TRBJ1-3, with 9 bases fitting TRBD1. In germline, CDR1 is SGDLS, CDR2 YYNGEE. The CDR3 totals 16 residues. The trim removed 4 bases at V and 0 bases at J, leaving 5 bases unmatched. CDR3 DNA: TGTGCCAGCAGCACTGGACAGGGGAGCTCTGGAAACACCATATATTTT. Protein: CASSTGQGSSGNTIYF.